The clone carrying this T cell receptor beta chain was counted a single time. The data derive from a study of blood T cell repertoires in COVID-19. Study-wide context: PBMCs, B-cell-depleted T cells, or T cells provided the cDNA or gDNA that made up the material.

Cohort 3 recovery required two negative PCRs, clearance, or symptom resolution. V gave up 6 bases and J gave up 1 base, with 9 bases separating them. This CDR3 contains 13 residues. The germline CDR1 and CDR2 sequences are LGHNA and YNFKEQ. The protocol was immunoSEQ multiplex PCR, while the TCRdb copy is restricted to in-frame clones and leaves out a portion. The repertoire holds 200,000 or so clones, 65% to 85% seen once, with 7% to 9% in the top ten. Sequencing was done on a sample of PBMCs or T cells enriched from blood (not recorded which). J is TRBJ1-1 and V is TRBV4-2; maybe TRBD1 (5 bases). The clonotype comes from a man aged 35 to 55 who had recovered from COVID-19. For the CDR3, the DNA is TGTGCCAGCAGTCGAACAGGGAACACTGAAGCTTTCTTT. This codes for CASSRTGNTEAFF.